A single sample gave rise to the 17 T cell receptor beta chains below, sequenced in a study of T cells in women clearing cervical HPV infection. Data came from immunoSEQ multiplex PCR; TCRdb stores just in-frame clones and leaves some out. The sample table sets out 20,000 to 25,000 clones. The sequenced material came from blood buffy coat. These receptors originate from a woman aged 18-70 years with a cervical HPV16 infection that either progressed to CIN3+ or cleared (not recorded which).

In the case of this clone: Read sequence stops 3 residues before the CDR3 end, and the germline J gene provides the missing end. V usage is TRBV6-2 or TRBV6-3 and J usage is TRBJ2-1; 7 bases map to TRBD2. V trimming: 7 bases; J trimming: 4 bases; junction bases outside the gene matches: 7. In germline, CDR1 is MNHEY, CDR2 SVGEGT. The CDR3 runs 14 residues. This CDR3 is CASTNSGPYNEQFF. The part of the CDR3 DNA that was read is TGTGCCAGCACAAATAGCGGGCCTTACAATGAG.

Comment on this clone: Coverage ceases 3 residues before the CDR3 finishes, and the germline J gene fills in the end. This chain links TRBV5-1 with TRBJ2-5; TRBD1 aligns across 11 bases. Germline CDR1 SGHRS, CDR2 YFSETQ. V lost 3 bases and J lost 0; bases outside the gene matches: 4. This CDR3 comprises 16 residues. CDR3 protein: CASSSGTGGYQETQYF. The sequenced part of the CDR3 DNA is TGCGCCAGCAGCTCCGGGACAGGGGGGTACCAAGAGACC.

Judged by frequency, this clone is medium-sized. CDR3 loop: CASSLASQLVGYTF. CDR3 bases read: TGTGCCAGCAGCTTAGCCAGTCAACTAGTAGGC. The rearrangement links TRBV7-9 to TRBJ1-2, with D uncertain. Coverage ceases 3 residues before the CDR3 finishes, and the germline J gene fills in the end. The CDR3 covers 14 residues. Germline CDR1 reads SEHNR; CDR2 reads FQNEAQ (reference sequence).

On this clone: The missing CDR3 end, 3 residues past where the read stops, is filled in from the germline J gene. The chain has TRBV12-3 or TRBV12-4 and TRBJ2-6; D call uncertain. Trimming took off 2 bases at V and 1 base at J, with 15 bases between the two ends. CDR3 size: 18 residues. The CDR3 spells CASSLRAGSSSGANVLTF. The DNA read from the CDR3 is TGTGCCAGCAGTTTAAGGGCAGGCTCTTCTTCTGGGGCCAACGTC.

CDR3 bases read: TGTGCCAGTAATGGCGGGCTGGGGACC. Translated, it gives CASNGGLGT. The full CDR3 protein is CASNGGLGTQYF. V usage is TRBV19 and J usage is TRBJ2-5, with a weak D call TRBD2 (5 bases). The read finishes 3 residues shy of the CDR3 end, and the germline J gene is used to complete it. The CDR3 has 12 residues. Per germline, CDR1 LNHDA and CDR2 SQIVND (reference sequence). The V and J ends lost 7 bases and 7 bases respectively, with 13 bases between them.

CDR3 loop: CASSSLPGVNYGYTF. CDR3 DNA (partial): TGTGCCAGCAGCTCCCTCCCGGGGGTGAACTATGGC. V gene TRBV13 combines with J gene TRBJ1-2; tentatively, D is TRBD1 (5 bases). The read gets to within 3 residues of the CDR3 end, and the germline J gene fills in the rest. The germline CDR1 and CDR2 sequences are PRHDT and FYEKMQ (reference sequence). This CDR3 contains 15 residues. V lost 4 bases to trimming and J lost 2 bases, with 14 bases between them.

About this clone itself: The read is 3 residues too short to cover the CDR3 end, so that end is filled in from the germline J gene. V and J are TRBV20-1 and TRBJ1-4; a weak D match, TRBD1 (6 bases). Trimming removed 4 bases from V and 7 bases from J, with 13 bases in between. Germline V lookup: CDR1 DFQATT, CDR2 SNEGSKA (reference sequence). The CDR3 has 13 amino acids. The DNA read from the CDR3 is TGCAGTGCTACGACAGGTCCCCTTGAAAAA. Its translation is CSATTGPLEK. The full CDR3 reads CSATTGPLEKLFF.

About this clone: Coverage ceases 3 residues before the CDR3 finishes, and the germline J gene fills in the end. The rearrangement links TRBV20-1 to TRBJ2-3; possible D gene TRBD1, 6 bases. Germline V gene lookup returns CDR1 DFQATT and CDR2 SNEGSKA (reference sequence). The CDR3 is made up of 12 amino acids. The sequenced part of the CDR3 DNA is TGCAGTGCTAGAGAAGGCGGACAGCCG. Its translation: CSAREGGQP. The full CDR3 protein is CSAREGGQPQYF.

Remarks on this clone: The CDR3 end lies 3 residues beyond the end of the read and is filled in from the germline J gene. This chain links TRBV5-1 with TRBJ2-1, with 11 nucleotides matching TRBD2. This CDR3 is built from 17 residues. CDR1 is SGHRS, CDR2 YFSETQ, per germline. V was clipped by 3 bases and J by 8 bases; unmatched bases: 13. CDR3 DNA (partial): TGCGCCAGCAGCTCGGGACTAGCGGCCCTTTCTGTGGATGAG. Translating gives CASSSGLAALSVDE. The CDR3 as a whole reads CASSSGLAALSVDEQFF.

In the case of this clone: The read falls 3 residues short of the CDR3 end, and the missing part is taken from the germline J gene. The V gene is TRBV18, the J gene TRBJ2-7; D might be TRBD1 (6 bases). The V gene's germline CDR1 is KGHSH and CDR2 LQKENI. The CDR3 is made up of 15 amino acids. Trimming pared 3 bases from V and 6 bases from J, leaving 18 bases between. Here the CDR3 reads CASSPTGDTDSEQYF. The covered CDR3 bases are TGTGCCAGCTCACCGACCGGGGACACAGACTCCGAG.

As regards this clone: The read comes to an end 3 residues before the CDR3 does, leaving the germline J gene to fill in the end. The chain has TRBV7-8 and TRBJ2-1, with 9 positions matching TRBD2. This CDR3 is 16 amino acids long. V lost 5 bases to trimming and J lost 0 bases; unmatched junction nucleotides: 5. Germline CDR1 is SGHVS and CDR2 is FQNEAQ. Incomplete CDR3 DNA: TGTGCCAGCAGCCAACTTAGCGGGAGCTCCTACAATGAG. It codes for CASSQLSGSSYNE. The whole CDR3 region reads CASSQLSGSSYNEQFF. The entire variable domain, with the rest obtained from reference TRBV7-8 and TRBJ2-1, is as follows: GAGVSQSPRYKVAKRGQDVALRCDPISGHVSLFWYQQALGQGPEFLTYFQNEAQLDKSGLPSDRFFAERPEGSVSTLKIQRTQQEDSAVYLCASSQLSGSSYNEQFFGPGTRLTVL.

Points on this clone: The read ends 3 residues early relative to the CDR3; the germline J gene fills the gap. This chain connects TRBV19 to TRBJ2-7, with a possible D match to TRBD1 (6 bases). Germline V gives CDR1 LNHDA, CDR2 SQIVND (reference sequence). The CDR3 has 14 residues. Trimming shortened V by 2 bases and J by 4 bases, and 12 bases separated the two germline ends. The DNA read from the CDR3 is TGTGCCAGTAGTATATCTCCAGGGGAGTACGAG. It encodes CASSISPGEYE. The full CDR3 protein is CASSISPGEYEQYF. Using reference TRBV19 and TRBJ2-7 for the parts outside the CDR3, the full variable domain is DGGITQSPKYLFRKEGQNVTLSCEQNLNHDAMYWYRQDPGQGLRLIYYSQIVNDFQKGDIAEGYSVSREKKESFPLTVTSAQKNPTAFYLCASSISPGEYEQYFGPGTRLTVT.

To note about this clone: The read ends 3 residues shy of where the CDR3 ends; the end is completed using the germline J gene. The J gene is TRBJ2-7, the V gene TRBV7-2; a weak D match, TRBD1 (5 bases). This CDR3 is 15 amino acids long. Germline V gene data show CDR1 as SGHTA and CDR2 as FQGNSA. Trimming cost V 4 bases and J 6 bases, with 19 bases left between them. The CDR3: CASSSVQDFGREQYF. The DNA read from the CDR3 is TGTGCCAGCAGCTCGGTACAGGATTTCGGGCGCGAG.

CDR3: CASSEALLAERTDTQYF. The part of the CDR3 DNA that was read is TGTGCCAGCAGTGAAGCGCTTCTGGCGGAGCGCACAGATACG. The chain is built from TRBV6-1 and TRBJ2-3, with D unresolved. The read ends 3 residues early relative to the CDR3; the germline J gene fills the gap. The germline CDR1 and CDR2 sequences are MNHNS and SASEGT. The CDR3 is 17 amino acids. Trimming left V 0 bases short and J 1 base short, with 14 bases between.

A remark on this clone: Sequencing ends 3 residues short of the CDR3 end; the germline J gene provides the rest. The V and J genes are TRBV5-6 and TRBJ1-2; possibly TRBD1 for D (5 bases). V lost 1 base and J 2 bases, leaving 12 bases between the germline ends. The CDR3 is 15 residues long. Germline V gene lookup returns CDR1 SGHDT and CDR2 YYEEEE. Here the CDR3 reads CASSLFGRENYGYTF. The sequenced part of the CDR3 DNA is TGTGCCAGCAGCTTGTTTGGCAGGGAGAACTATGGC. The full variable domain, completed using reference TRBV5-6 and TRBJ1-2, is DAGVTQSPTHLIKTRGQQVTLRCSPKSGHDTVSWYQQALGQGPQFIFQYYEEEERQRGNFPDRFSGHQFPNYSSELNVNALLLGDSALYLCASSLFGRENYGYTFGSGTRLTVV.

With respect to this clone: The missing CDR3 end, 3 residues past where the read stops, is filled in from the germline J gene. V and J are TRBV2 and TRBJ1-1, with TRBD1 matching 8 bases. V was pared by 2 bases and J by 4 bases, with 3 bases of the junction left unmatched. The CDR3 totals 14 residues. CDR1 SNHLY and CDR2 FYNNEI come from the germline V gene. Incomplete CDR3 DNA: TGTGCCAGCAGTGAACGGCAGGGGGCCACTGAA. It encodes CASSERQGATE. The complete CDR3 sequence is CASSERQGATEAFF.

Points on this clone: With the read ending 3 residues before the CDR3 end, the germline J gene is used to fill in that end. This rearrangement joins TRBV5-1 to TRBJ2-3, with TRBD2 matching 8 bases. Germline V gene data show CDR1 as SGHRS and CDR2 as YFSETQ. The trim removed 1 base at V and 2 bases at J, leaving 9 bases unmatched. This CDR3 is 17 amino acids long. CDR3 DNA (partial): TGCGCCAGCAGCTTGACTAGCGGTGGGGGGCACACAGATACG. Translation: CASSLTSGGGHTDT. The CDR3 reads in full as CASSLTSGGGHTDTQYF.